These 23 T cell receptor beta chains were sequenced from one sample in a study of T cells in Graves' hyperthyroidism and ophthalmopathy. The CDR3 regions of TCR beta were amplified from RNA transcripts. First-round RT-PCR with HTBI primers amplified the TCR CDR3 region. Each CDR3 protein is one row after TCRdb ran MiXCR on the multiplex PCR reads. The repertoire holds 92,000 or so distinct CDR3 sequences, with over 50% as singletons. Sequenced sample: blood. Receptors originate from a woman between 40 and 50 years old with Graves' hyperthyroidism.

This clonotype was seen repeatedly, ten times or more. V gene TRBV29-1 combines with J gene TRBJ2-5; D may be TRBD2 (5 bases). The CDR3 runs to 14 residues. The ends were cut back, 4 bases at V and 5 bases at J, with 17 bases in the middle. CDR1 and CDR2 from the germline V gene are SQVTM and ANQGSEA. CDR3 nucleotide sequence: TGCAGCGTTGTAGGTCCTGCGGGCGGCGAGACCCAGTACTTC. This translates into CSVVGPAGGETQYF. Full variable domain (rest looked up from reference TRBV29-1 and TRBJ2-5): SAVISQKPSRDICQRGTSLTIQCQVDSQVTMMFWYRQQPGQSLTLIATANQGSEATYESGFVIDKFPISRPNLTFSTLTVSNMSPEDSSIYLCSVVGPAGGETQYFGPGTRLLVL.

This clonotype was picked up many times. The rearrangement joins TRBV20-1 to TRBJ1-2; D ambiguous. Germline V CDR1 and CDR2: DFQATT, SNEGSKA (reference sequence). V gave up 5 bases and J gave up 0 bases, with 10 bases separating them. This CDR3 region has 13 residues. The CDR3 reads CSALDGSNYGYTF. CDR3 sequence (DNA): TGCAGTGCTTTAGACGGCTCTAACTATGGCTACACCTTC.

The chain carries TRBV7-2 and TRBJ1-6; D not certain. Trimming cost V 3 bases and J 7 bases, with 10 bases left between them. This CDR3 comprises 14 residues. Germline V CDR1 and CDR2: SGHTA, FQGNSA. The DNA of the CDR3 is TGTGCCAGCAGCTTGATAGGGAACAATTCACCCCTCCACTTT. Translation gives CASSLIGNNSPLHF. The full variable domain, in which reference TRBV7-2 and TRBJ1-6 provide the parts outside the CDR3, is GAGVSQSPSNKVTEKGKDVELRCDPISGHTALYWYRQSLGQGLEFLIYFQGNSAPDKSGLPSDRFSAERTGGSVSTLTIQRTQQEDSAVYLCASSLIGNNSPLHFGNGTRLTVT.

In its sample, this clonotype was seen many times. The rearrangement joins TRBV12-3 or TRBV12-4 to TRBJ1-5; D possibly corresponds to TRBD1 (5 bases). CDR3 length equals 14 residues. The V gene lost 6 bases and the J gene lost 7 bases, with 16 bases spanning the gap. The CDR3 region has the DNA TGTGCCAGCAGCAGGGATCCGGTGGACCAGCCCCAGCATTTT. Its translation: CASSRDPVDQPQHF.

The sample holds one count of this clonotype. This could be a read error, since a much larger clone is one nucleotide away. CDR3 nucleotides: TGTGCCATCAGTGAAGGACGCGTGTACGAGCAGTACTTC. It codes for CAISEGRVYEQYF. The chain couples TRBV10-3 to TRBJ2-7; D is uncertain. Trimming removed 3 bases at V and 4 bases at J, with 10 bases between. CDR3 length: 13 amino acids. In germline, CDR1 is ENHRY, CDR2 SYGVKD.

By frequency in the sample, this clonotype is medium-sized. The chain joins TRBV10-3 to TRBJ2-5, with D uncertain. CDR3 length: 12 amino acids. Germline assignment: CDR1 ENHRY and CDR2 SYGVKD. V lost 5 bases to trimming and J lost 2 bases, with 6 bases between them. The CDR3 region has the DNA TGTGCCATCAGTCAACCTCAAGAGACCCAGTACTTC. Amino acid sequence: CAISQPQETQYF.

The V and J genes are TRBV7-9 and TRBJ1-2, with TRBD1 matching over 7 bases. The ends lost 3 bases at V and 4 bases at J; junction bases unmatched: 8. From germline, CDR1 is SEHNR and CDR2 FQNEAQ (reference sequence). The CDR3 runs to 15 residues. The CDR3 loop is CASSLVGTAIYGYTF. The CDR3 DNA reads as TGTGCCAGCAGCTTGGTGGGGACAGCGATCTATGGCTACACCTTC.

To note about this clonotype: An end of the junction differs from the germline gene, which may be a read error. The chain combines TRBV7-2 with TRBJ1-5; 7 nucleotides match TRBD1. Germline V gene lookup returns CDR1 SGHTA and CDR2 FQGNSA. This CDR3 has 16 amino acids. The CDR3 region has the DNA TGCGCCAGCAGCCCGGGACAGCGTATAAGAGAGGAGACCCAGCATTTT. It codes for CASSPGQRIREETQHF.

This clonotype showed up just a few times. The chain uses TRBV4-3 and TRBJ2-3; 7 nucleotides align to TRBD2. This CDR3 has 13 residues. Trimming at V came to 5 bases and at J to 4 bases, leaving 3 bases not matched to a gene. CDR1 and CDR2 from the germline V gene are LGHNA and YSLEER. The DNA of the CDR3 is TGCGCCAGCAGCTCCGGGAGGTCAGATACGCAGTATTTT. Translated: CASSSGRSDTQYF.

In this sample, this clonotype turned up once. The rearrangement uses TRBV4-2 and TRBJ2-5, with 7 bases lining up with TRBD1. Germline loops: CDR1 LGHNA, CDR2 YNFKEQ. The CDR3 length is 14 residues. Unmatched junction bases numbered 7, after V lost 6 bases and J lost 3 bases. CDR3 sequence reads: CASRGQDREETQYF. The CDR3 bases are TGTGCCAGCAGAGGACAGGACAGAGAAGAGACCCAGTACTTC.

J is TRBJ2-5 and V is TRBV20-1; TRBD2 matches 12 bases. CDR1 and CDR2 from the germline V gene are DFQATT and SNEGSKA (reference sequence). J was trimmed by 5 bases and V by 5 bases; bases with no gene match: 12. CDR3 size: 16 residues. CDR3 amino acids: CSAPGTSGFAYETQYF. CDR3 in DNA: TGCAGTGCTCCCGGGACTAGCGGGTTTGCCTACGAGACCCAGTACTTC.

The chain recombines TRBV29-1 with TRBJ2-6; 7 nucleotides align to TRBD1. The CDR3 length is 17 residues. Germline assignment: CDR1 SQVTM and CDR2 ANQGSEA. J gave up 4 bases and V 7 bases, and 16 bases lay outside the gene matches. DNA of the CDR3: TGCAGCGCCAGACCCGGGACAGACAACACCGGGGCCAACGTCCTGACTTTC. Protein: CSARPGTDNTGANVLTF. Full variable domain (outside the CDR3, taken from reference TRBV29-1 and TRBJ2-6): SAVISQKPSRDICQRGTSLTIQCQVDSQVTMMFWYRQQPGQSLTLIATANQGSEATYESGFVIDKFPISRPNLTFSTLTVSNMSPEDSSIYLCSARPGTDNTGANVLTFGAGSRLTVL.

This clonotype was seen ten or more times. The gene calls are TRBV29-1 and TRBJ2-5; the match to TRBD1 covers 10 bases. Germline lookup yields CDR1 SQVTM and CDR2 ANQGSEA. V shed 1 base and J 1 base; nucleotides not matched to a gene: 3. The CDR3 covers 15 residues. This CDR3 is CSVEGGTGVQETQYF. In DNA form, the CDR3 reads TGCAGCGTTGAAGGGGGGACAGGGGTCCAAGAGACCCAGTACTTC.

In the case of this clonotype: This could be a read error, since a much larger clone is one nucleotide away. This sequence joins TRBV12-3 or TRBV12-4 and TRBJ2-3; D might be TRBD2 (6 bases). The CDR3 extends over 12 amino acids. Between the trimmed V and J ends, which lost 8 bases and 5 bases, there was a span of 11 bases. CDR3 in DNA: TGTGCCAGCGGATTAGCGGTAGATACGCAGTATTTT. Translated, it gives CASGLAVDTQYF.

At least ten counts were recorded for this clonotype. The V call is TRBV7-8, the J call TRBJ2-3, with a possible D match to TRBD1 (6 bases). The CDR3 is 18 amino acids. Germline lookup yields CDR1 SGHVS and CDR2 FQNEAQ. V lost 5 bases, J lost 1 base, and 22 bases lay in between. CDR3 sequence (DNA): TGTGCCAGCAGCGGATATTTAACGACAGGCCTTGGCACAGATACGCAGTATTTT. It is translated as CASSGYLTTGLGTDTQYF. The whole variable domain, remainder taken from reference TRBV7-8 and TRBJ2-3, is GAGVSQSPRYKVAKRGQDVALRCDPISGHVSLFWYQQALGQGPEFLTYFQNEAQLDKSGLPSDRFFAERPEGSVSTLKIQRTQQEDSAVYLCASSGYLTTGLGTDTQYFGPGTRLTVL.

The rearrangement joins TRBV15 to TRBJ1-2, with D possibly matching TRBD1 (5 bases). This CDR3 has 13 residues. The germline V and J ends were trimmed by 4 bases and 2 bases, with 8 bases remaining between them. CDR1 is LNHNV and CDR2 is YYDKDF in the germline V gene (reference sequence). The chain's CDR3 is CATSTRDNYGYTF. The CDR3 DNA reads as TGTGCCACCAGCACCCGGGACAACTATGGCTACACCTTC.

The chain couples TRBV5-1 to TRBJ1-2; no definite D call. The CDR3 contains 15 residues. Trimming left V 1 base short and J 2 bases short, with 12 bases between. From germline, CDR1 is SGHRS and CDR2 YFSETQ. Here the CDR3 reads CASSLWGGGNYGYTF. The DNA for the CDR3 is TGCGCCAGCAGCTTGTGGGGAGGAGGCAACTATGGCTACACCTTC. The variable domain in full, completed from reference TRBV5-1 and TRBJ1-2, reads KAGVTQTPRYLIKTRGQQVTLSCSPISGHRSVSWYQQTPGQGLQFLFEYFSETQRNKGNFPGRFSGRQFSNSRSEMNVSTLELGDSALYLCASSLWGGGNYGYTFGSGTRLTVV.

Concerning this clonotype: Since no conserved phenylalanine or tryptophan closes the CDR3, a read error is the likely cause. CDR3 residues: CSARLGTGGMYGYTL. The CDR3 region has the DNA TGCAGTGCTCGCCTTGGGACAGGGGGCATGTATGGCTACACCCTC. The chain has TRBV20-1 and TRBJ1-2; 12 bases line up with TRBD1. Germline V CDR1 and CDR2: DFQATT, SNEGSKA (reference sequence). The CDR3 totals 15 residues. V lost 5 bases to trimming and J lost 5 bases; unmatched junction nucleotides: 9.

The chain employs TRBV2 and TRBJ2-5, with 15 bases aligning to TRBD2. This CDR3 comprises 18 residues. With V trimmed by 3 bases and J by 5 bases, 10 bases remained unmatched. The germline V gene encodes CDR1 SNHLY and CDR2 FYNNEI. This chain's CDR3 is CASSDDGLAGGPRETQYF. The CDR3 DNA sequence: TGTGCCAGCAGTGATGATGGACTAGCGGGAGGGCCCAGGGAGACCCAGTACTTC.

For this clonotype: A much larger clone is a single base away; this may be a read error. The gene calls are TRBV7-9 and TRBJ1-1; 7 bases fit TRBD1. Germline V gene lookup returns CDR1 SEHNR and CDR2 FQNEAQ (reference sequence). V shed 2 bases and J 0 bases; nucleotides not matched to a gene: 12. CDR3 length equals 18 residues. DNA of the CDR3: TGTGCCAGCAGCTTACGAGACCCGGGACAGAGTATGAACACTGAAGCTTTCTTT. Translation gives CASSLRDPGQSMNTEAFF. Drawing the rest from reference TRBV7-9 and TRBJ1-1, the complete variable domain is DTGVSQNPRHKITKRGQNVTFRCDPISEHNRLYWYRQTLGQGPEFLTYFQNEAQLEKSRLLSDRFSAERPKGSFSTLEIQRTEQGDSAMYLCASSLRDPGQSMNTEAFFGQGTRLTVV.

The J gene is TRBJ1-6, the V gene TRBV29-1; weak D call: TRBD1 (5 bases). Deletions cut 4 bases from V and 2 bases from J, with 6 bases between. The germline gives CDR1 SQVTM, CDR2 ANQGSEA. CDR3 length: 13 residues. The CDR3 here is CSVGDAYNSPLHF. The CDR3 DNA is TGCAGCGTTGGGGACGCCTATAATTCACCCCTCCACTTT.

This clonotype was found many times. V is TRBV29-1 and J is TRBJ2-7; D may match TRBD1 or TRBD2 (6 bases each). Trimming removed 6 bases at V and 7 bases at J, with 22 bases between. The CDR3 has 14 residues. Germline loops: CDR1 SQVTM, CDR2 ANQGSEA. Here the CDR3 reads CSVARISGAGEQYF. CDR3 nucleotides: TGCAGCGTCGCAAGAATATCAGGGGCGGGGGAGCAGTACTTC.

This clonotype was picked up many times. The V gene is TRBV12-3 or TRBV12-4, the J gene TRBJ1-1; D not resolved. Trimming stripped 5 bases from V and 0 bases from J, with 7 bases between. The CDR3 totals 13 residues. The CDR3 DNA reads TGTGCCAGCAGTCTCCTCATGAACACTGAAGCTTTCTTT. It specifies CASSLLMNTEAFF.